This TCR beta chain was found in a study of shared clonotypes between healthy human individuals. Findings and limits, study-wide: Compared with memory subsets, naive subsets generally had larger estimated richness. Specimens sampled were limited to blood, with tissue repertoires likely differing. Around 5% of naive CD4 clonotypes were shared across four donors.

To note about this clone: Its specificity is not known.

This CDR3 is built from 19 residues. Germline V gives CDR1 SGHAT, CDR2 FQNNGV. Trimming cost V 7 bases and J 5 bases, with 33 bases left between them. The protocol was immunoSEQ multiplex PCR, while the TCRdb copy is restricted to in-frame clones and leaves out a portion. The sample has about a million clones, 60% to 85% seen once; the top ten hold roughly 0.9%. The authors divided CD4+ cells into CD45RA+ naive and CD45RA-negative memory subsets. This clonotype originated in a man between 18 and 29 years old in good health. Some clones in this sample may be carry-over from other donors' samples. This chain links TRBV11-2 with TRBJ2-7; D gene unclear. The sequencing input was memory CD4+ T cells from PBMCs. Subset of the sample: CD45RA-negative fraction. CDR3 loop: CASTTLDHFSSEPLDEQYF. CDR3 bases: TGTGCCAGCACCACCCTAGACCACTTCTCCTCGGAACCCCTTGACGAGCAGTACTTC.